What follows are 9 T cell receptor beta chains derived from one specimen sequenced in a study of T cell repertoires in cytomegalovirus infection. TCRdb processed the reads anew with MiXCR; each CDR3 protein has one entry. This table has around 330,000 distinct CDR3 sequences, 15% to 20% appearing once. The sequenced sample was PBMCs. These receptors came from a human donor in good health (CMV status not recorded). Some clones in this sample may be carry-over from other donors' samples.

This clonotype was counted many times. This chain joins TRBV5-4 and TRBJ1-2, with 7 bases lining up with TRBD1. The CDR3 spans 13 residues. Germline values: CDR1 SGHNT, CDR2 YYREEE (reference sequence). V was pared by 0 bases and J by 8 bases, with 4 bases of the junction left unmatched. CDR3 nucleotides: TGTGCCAGCAGCTTGGCAGGGGGAGACGGCTACACCTTC. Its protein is CASSLAGGDGYTF.

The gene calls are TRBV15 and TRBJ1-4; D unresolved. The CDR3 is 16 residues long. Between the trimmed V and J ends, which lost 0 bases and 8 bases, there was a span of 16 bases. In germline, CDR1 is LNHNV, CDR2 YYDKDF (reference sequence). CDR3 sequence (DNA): TGTGCCACCAGCAGAGATCAAGAGGGTTCGGGAGAAAAACTGTTTTTT. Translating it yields CATSRDQEGSGEKLFF.

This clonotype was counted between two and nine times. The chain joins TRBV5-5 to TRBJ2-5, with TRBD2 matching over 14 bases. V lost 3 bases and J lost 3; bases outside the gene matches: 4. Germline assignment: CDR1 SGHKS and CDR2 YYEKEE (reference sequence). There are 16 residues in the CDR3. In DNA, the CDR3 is TGTGCCAGCAGCTCCGGACTAGCGGGGGGAAAAGAGACCCAGTACTTC. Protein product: CASSSGLAGGKETQYF. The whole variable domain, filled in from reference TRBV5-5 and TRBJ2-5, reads DAGVTQSPTHLIKTRGQQVTLRCSPISGHKSVSWYQQVLGQGPQFIFQYYEKEERGRGNFPDRFSARQFPNYSSELNVNALLLGDSALYLCASSSGLAGGKETQYFGPGTRLLVL.

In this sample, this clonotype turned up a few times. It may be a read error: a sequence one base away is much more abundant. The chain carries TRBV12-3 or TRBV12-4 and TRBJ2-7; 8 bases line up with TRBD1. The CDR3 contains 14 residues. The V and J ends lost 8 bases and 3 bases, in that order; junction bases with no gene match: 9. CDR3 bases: TGTGCCAGCGGGGCAACAGGGGGTCGCTACGAGCAGTACTTC. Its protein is CASGATGGRYEQYF.

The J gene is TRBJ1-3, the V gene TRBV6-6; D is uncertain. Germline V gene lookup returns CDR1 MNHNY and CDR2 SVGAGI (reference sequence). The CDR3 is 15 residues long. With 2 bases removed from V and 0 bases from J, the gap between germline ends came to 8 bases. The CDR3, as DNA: TGTGCCAGCAGTTACCCGATAAGCTCTGGAAACACCATATATTTT. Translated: CASSYPISSGNTIYF.

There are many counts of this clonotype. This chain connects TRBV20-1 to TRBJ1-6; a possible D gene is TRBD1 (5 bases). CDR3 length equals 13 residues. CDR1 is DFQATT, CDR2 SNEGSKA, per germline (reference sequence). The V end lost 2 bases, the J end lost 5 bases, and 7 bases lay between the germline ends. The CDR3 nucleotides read TGCAGTGCTAGACCACAGGATAATTCACCCCTCCACTTT. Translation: CSARPQDNSPLHF.

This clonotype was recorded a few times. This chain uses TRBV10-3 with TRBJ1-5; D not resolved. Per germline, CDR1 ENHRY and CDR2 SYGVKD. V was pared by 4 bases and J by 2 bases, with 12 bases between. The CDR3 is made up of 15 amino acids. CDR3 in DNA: TGTGCCATCAGTGTGGGAAACGATCGCAATCAGCCCCAGCATTTT. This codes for CAISVGNDRNQPQHF.

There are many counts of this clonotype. The CDR3 is CASSFRGPKRDEQYF. DNA of the CDR3: TGTGCCAGCAGCTTCCGGGGCCCCAAAAGGGACGAGCAGTACTTC. The rearrangement uses TRBV7-2 and TRBJ2-7; either TRBD1 or TRBD2 may supply D (5 bases each). Per germline, CDR1 SGHTA and CDR2 FQGNSA. V was clipped by 3 bases and J by 5 bases, with 17 bases between them. The CDR3 has 15 amino acids.

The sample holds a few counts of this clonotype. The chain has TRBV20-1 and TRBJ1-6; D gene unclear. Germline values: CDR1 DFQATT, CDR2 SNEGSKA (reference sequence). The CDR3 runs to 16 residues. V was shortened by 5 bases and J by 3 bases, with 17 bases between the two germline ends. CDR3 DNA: TGCAGTGCTCGACCACAGCCGGCGAGCTATAATTCACCCCTCCACTTT. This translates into CSARPQPASYNSPLHF.